These T cell receptor beta chains were read from a single sample in a study of shared clonotypes between healthy human individuals. Method: immunoSEQ multiplex PCR; TCRdb's copy keeps in-frame clones and lacks some. The data hold fewer than 600,000 clones, with 70% to 80% observed a single time. Sequencing was performed on PBMCs. Receptor source: a woman aged 40 to 49 in good health. Some clones in this sample may be carry-over from other donors' samples. CDR3s include the opening cysteine and the closing phenylalanine or tryptophan. A D gene is named only where the DNA matches it firmly. Size values are once, few and many counts, or a class for expanded clones, and some rows have none.

V gene	J gene	clone size	D gene	CDR3 DNA	CDR3 protein
TRBV28	TRBJ2-1	-	TRBD2	TGTGCCAGCAGTCTCAGCGGGATTGAGTATAATGAGCAGTTCTTC	CASSLSGIEYNEQFF
TRBV30	TRBJ2-7	-	TRBD2	TGTGCCTGGAGTGTGGGGCTAGCGGGAGTGTACGAGCAGTACTTC	CAWSVGLAGVYEQYF
TRBV9	TRBJ2-2	few	-	TGTGCCAGCAGCACAGGGGTGGGCGGGAGCGGGAACACCGGGGAGCTGTTTTTT	CASSTGVGGSGNTGELFF
TRBV7-8	TRBJ2-3	-	TRBD1	TGTGCCAGCAGCCCCCGTCGGGGGACAGGGGGTACAGATACGCAGTATTTT	CASSPRRGTGGTDTQYF
TRBV7-6	TRBJ2-7	-	TRBD1	TGTGCCAGCAGCTTAAGGGACAGGGGTAGCGAGCAGTACTTC	CASSLRDRGSEQYF
TRBV28	TRBJ2-7	once	TRBD1	TGTGCCAGCAGTTTAGGGGGGACAGGGGGCTCCGAGCAGTACTTC	CASSLGGTGGSEQYF
TRBV5-1	TRBJ1-1	-	-	TGCGCCAGCAGCTTGGTGAGGGGGATGAACACTGAAGCTTTCTTT	CASSLVRGMNTEAFF
TRBV25-1	TRBJ2-7	-	TRBD2	TGTGCCAGCAGGACAGCGGGAGGAAGTTACGAGCAGTACTTC	CASRTAGGSYEQYF
TRBV14	TRBJ2-1	-	TRBD2	TGTGCCAGCAGCCAAGAGCTCGGACTAGCGGGATTGGGTGAGCAGTTCTTC	CASSQELGLAGLGEQFF
TRBV27	TRBJ2-2	-	-	TGTGCCAGCAGTTTAAGGGGCCCTAAGATTAAGAACACCGGGGAGCTGTTTTTT	CASSLRGPKIKNTGELFF
TRBV28	TRBJ1-6	-	TRBD1	TGTGCCAGCAGCTCAGGGACAGAGTCCCTCCACTTT	CASSSGTESLHF
TRBV5-1	TRBJ1-2	-	-	TGCGCCAGCAGGCTTGCCCCTACAGTCCCTTCCTTCTATGGCTACACCTTC	CASRLAPTVPSFYGYTF
TRBV7-2	TRBJ2-3	-	TRBD1	TGTGCCAGCAGCCCCCAGACAGGGGTAACAGATACGCAGTATTTT	CASSPQTGVTDTQYF
TRBV7-2	TRBJ2-3	-	-	TGTGCCAGCAGCTTATGGGTCACGACGTTT	CASSLWVTTF
TRBV6-5	TRBJ1-2	-	-	TGTGCCAGCGGACGGGGGGTCGGCTATGGCTACACCTTC	CASGRGVGYGYTF
TRBV19	TRBJ2-5	-	-	TGTGCCAGTAGTATCGATGACCAAGAGACCCAGTACTTC	CASSIDDQETQYF
TRBV10-3	TRBJ1-4	-	-	TGTGCCATCAGCCAAACTTCCGGGGAACATAATGAAAAACTGTTTTTT	CAISQTSGEHNEKLFF
TRBV30	TRBJ2-7	-	TRBD1	TGTGCCTGGAGTGGGACTGTGGGACAGGGAAACATCTACGAGCAGTACTTC	CAWSGTVGQGNIYEQYF
TRBV29-1	TRBJ2-7	once	TRBD2	TGCAGCGTTGCTGTAGCGGGAGGCGGGTCCTACGAGCAGTACTTC	CSVAVAGGGSYEQYF
TRBV18	TRBJ2-7	-	TRBD1	TGTGCCAGCTCACCTGTGGGACAGAGCTCCTACGAGCAGTACTTC	CASSPVGQSSYEQYF
TRBV30	TRBJ1-1	-	-	TGTGCCTGGAGTAGACAGCTTAATGAAGCTTTCTTT	CAWSRQLNEAFF
TRBV7-2	TRBJ2-5	once	TRBD2	TGTGCCAGCAGCTTAGTAAGCGGGAGTCAAGAGACCCAGTACTTC	CASSLVSGSQETQYF
TRBV5-1	TRBJ1-4	-	-	TGCGCCAGCACCCTAGGGCCCGGGGGGCGCGCTAATGAAAAACTGTTTTTT	CASTLGPGGRANEKLFF
TRBV5-6	TRBJ2-6	-	-	TGTGCCAGCAATCCCCGGGACATGGGGGCGACTGGGGCCAACGTCCTGACTTTC	CASNPRDMGATGANVLTF
TRBV6-4	TRBJ2-3	-	-	TGTGCCAGCAGTGCAGGAGGACCCACAGATACGCAGTATTTT	CASSAGGPTDTQYF
TRBV29-1	TRBJ2-2	-	-	TGCAGCGTTGGGAGGGAGCCCGGGGAGCTGTTTTTT	CSVGREPGELFF
TRBV30	TRBJ2-1	-	TRBD2	TGTGCCTGGATCCAAAGCGGGAGAAGGTGGAATGAGCAGTTCTTC	CAWIQSGRRWNEQFF
TRBV11-1	TRBJ1-1	-	-	TGTGCCAGCAGCTTATATTCTTCCCAAGAGGCTTTCTTT	CASSLYSSQEAFF
TRBV18	TRBJ2-5	-	-	TGTGCCAGCTCACCAGAAGAGACCCAGTACTTC	CASSPEETQYF
TRBV30	TRBJ2-7	-	-	TGTGCCTGTCAGCCCGATATTTGGGGCGAGCAGTACTTC	CACQPDIWGEQYF
TRBV28	TRBJ1-2	once	-	TGTGCCAGCAGTTCCCTCGGGTATGGCTACACCTTC	CASSSLGYGYTF
TRBV30	TRBJ1-1	once	-	TGTGCCTGGAGTATGGGGACACCTAACACTGAAGCTTTCTTT	CAWSMGTPNTEAFF
TRBV27	TRBJ2-1	-	-	TGTGCCAGCAGTTTGGGGCGTAACGTGGGCTACAATGAGCAGTTCTTC	CASSLGRNVGYNEQFF
TRBV27	TRBJ2-7	once	-	TGTGCCAGCAGTGGGGACTCTTCCTACGAGCAGTACTTC	CASSGDSSYEQYF
TRBV14	TRBJ2-1	-	-	TGTGCCAGCAGCCAAGACCCCAGGTCCTACAATGAGCAGTTCTTC	CASSQDPRSYNEQFF
TRBV30	TRBJ1-5	-	-	TGTGCCTGGAGCCGGGACGCAAATCAGCCCCAGCATTTT	CAWSRDANQPQHF
TRBV6-5	TRBJ1-2	-	-	TGTGCCAGCACTAATCAACCGGGGGGGCTCTATGGCTACACCTTC	CASTNQPGGLYGYTF
TRBV6-5	TRBJ2-7	-	-	TGTGCCACTACCGACACCTACGAGCAGTACTTC	CATTDTYEQYF
TRBV6-1	TRBJ2-5	-	TRBD2	TGTGCCAGCAGTGTACTAGCGGAAGAGACCCAGTACTTC	CASSVLAEETQYF
TRBV7-2	TRBJ2-7	-	-	TGTGCCAGCAGCTTAACTACCACATCCTACGAGCAGTACTTC	CASSLTTTSYEQYF
TRBV30	TRBJ2-2	once	TRBD1	TGTGCCTGGAGTGTTTATCCCGGGACAGGGTTGGGCGGGGAGCTGTTTTTT	CAWSVYPGTGLGGELFF
TRBV19	TRBJ2-3	-	-	TGTGCCAGTAGTCCCACCAAGGACACTGATACGCAGTATTTT	CASSPTKDTDTQYF
TRBV7-3	TRBJ2-7	-	-	TGTGCCAGCAGCCTGTTCGAAGGGTACGAGCAGTACTTC	CASSLFEGYEQYF
TRBV6-1	TRBJ1-5	-	TRBD1	TGTGCCAGCAGTGTGCAGGGAGACAGGGCCCAGCATTTT	CASSVQGDRAQHF
TRBV7-8	TRBJ1-5	-	-	TGTGCCAGCAGCTTGACAGAGAATCAGCCCCAGCATTTT	CASSLTENQPQHF
TRBV5-6	TRBJ2-5	-	-	TGTGCCAGCAGCCCGACAGGCACCCAAGAGACCCAGTACTTC	CASSPTGTQETQYF
TRBV7-2	TRBJ1-5	once	-	TGTGCCAGCAGCCTGACGAGGGATCAGCCCCAGCATTTT	CASSLTRDQPQHF
TRBV7-2	TRBJ2-3	-	TRBD2	TGTGCCAGCAGCTTAGGGACTAGCGGGAGGCGAGCAGATACGCAGTATTTT	CASSLGTSGRRADTQYF
TRBV19	TRBJ2-7	-	-	TGTGCCAGTGGTGGGGCGAGCTCCTACGAGCAGTACTTC	CASGGASSYEQYF
TRBV4-2	TRBJ1-2	-	TRBD1	TGTGCCAGCAGCCAAGTCCTCGGGACAGGGCAGGGCTACACCTTC	CASSQVLGTGQGYTF
TRBV5-6	TRBJ1-2	-	-	TGTGCCAGCAGCCCCGGGTCCTACTATGGCTACACCTTC	CASSPGSYYGYTF
TRBV7-9	TRBJ2-5	-	TRBD2	TGTGCCAGCAGCTCTCGGACTAGCGGGACCTTGTACCAAGAGACCCAGTACTTC	CASSSRTSGTLYQETQYF
TRBV9	TRBJ2-3	-	TRBD2	TGTGCCAGCAGCTCTGGACTAGCGCCGCCCACAGATACGCAGTATTTT	CASSSGLAPPTDTQYF
TRBV6-5	TRBJ1-4	-	-	TGTGCCAGCTCGCAGCAAAATGAAAAACTGTTTTTT	CASSQQNEKLFF